Shown below are 8 T cell receptor beta chains from a single sample sequenced in a study of blood T cell repertoires in COVID-19. Method: immunoSEQ multiplex PCR; TCRdb's copy keeps in-frame clones and lacks some. The sample includes fewer than 30,000 clones, 70% to 90% of them seen just once. Sequencing used peripheral blood. Receptor source: a woman older than 75 with COVID-19, enrolled during active disease.

The genes are TRBV19 and TRBJ1-4, with D possibly being TRBD1 (5 bases). The CDR3 has 14 residues. The germline V and J ends were trimmed by 6 bases and 4 bases, with 12 bases remaining between them. CDR1 is LNHDA and CDR2 is SQIVND in the germline V gene (reference sequence). The DNA for the CDR3 is TGTGCCAGTAGAGGAGGGGCGAATAATGAAAAACTGTTTTTT. Residues: CASRGGANNEKLFF.

The chain links TRBV5-6 to TRBJ2-4; D is unresolved. Germline CDR1 SGHDT, CDR2 YYEEEE. The length of the CDR3 is 15 residues. V lost 2 bases and J 0 bases, leaving 9 bases between the germline ends. CDR3 amino acids: CASSFRHIAKNIQYF. CDR3 DNA: TGTGCCAGCAGCTTTCGACACATAGCCAAAAACATTCAGTACTTC. Full variable domain (outside the CDR3, taken from reference TRBV5-6 and TRBJ2-4): DAGVTQSPTHLIKTRGQQVTLRCSPKSGHDTVSWYQQALGQGPQFIFQYYEEEERQRGNFPDRFSGHQFPNYSSELNVNALLLGDSALYLCASSFRHIAKNIQYFGAGTRLSVL.

The gene calls are TRBV6-6 and TRBJ1-2, with 7 positions matching TRBD1. The J segment lost 4 bases and the V segment lost 8 bases, leaving 10 bases of the junction unmatched. The germline gives CDR1 MNHNY, CDR2 SVGAGI (reference sequence). CDR3 size: 14 residues. The CDR3 DNA follows: TGTGCCAGCGCGAACATGGGACAGATCTATGGCTACACCTTC. This codes for CASANMGQIYGYTF.

J is TRBJ2-1 and V is TRBV2; 9 bases fit TRBD2. CDR1 is SNHLY, CDR2 FYNNEI, per germline. The CDR3 loop spans 16 amino acids. Trimming removed 2 bases from V and 4 bases from J; junction bases left unmatched: 6. The DNA of the CDR3 is TGTGCCAGCAGTGAATTTAGCGGGGGACCGTACAATGAGCAGTTCTTC. Protein sequence: CASSEFSGGPYNEQFF. Complete variable domain (other parts from reference TRBV2 and TRBJ2-1): EPEVTQTPSHQVTQMGQEVILRCVPISNHLYFYWYRQILGQKVEFLVSFYNNEISEKSEIFDDQFSVERPDGSNFTLKIRSTKLEDSAMYFCASSEFSGGPYNEQFFGPGTRLTVL.

The gene calls are TRBV7-7 and TRBJ2-1, with D possibly TRBD1 on 6 matching bases. CDR3 length equals 14 residues. V was clipped by 4 bases and J by 2 bases, with 9 bases between them. Germline V gene sequence: CDR1 SSHAT, CDR2 FNYEAQ (reference sequence). CDR3 region: CASSSGQAYNEQFF. Written as DNA, the CDR3 is TGTGCCAGCAGCTCGGGACAAGCCTACAATGAGCAGTTCTTC.

The V and J genes are TRBV3-1 (or the pseudogene TRBV3-2) and TRBJ2-7, with a possible D match to TRBD1 (5 bases). CDR3 length: 13 amino acids. CDR1 is LGHDT, CDR2 YNNKEL, per germline (reference sequence). V was cut by 3 bases and J by 6 bases, with 12 bases left in between. CDR3 amino acids: CASSQLLRGEQYF. DNA of the CDR3: TGTGCCAGCAGCCAGCTTCTTAGGGGCGAGCAGTACTTC.

This rearrangement joins TRBV9 to TRBJ1-3; TRBD1 might be the D (6 bases). The V and J ends lost 3 bases and 0 bases respectively, with 16 bases between them. The V gene's germline CDR1 is SGDLS and CDR2 YYNGEE. This CDR3 contains 17 residues. CDR3 DNA: TGTGCCAGCAGCGCAAGGCTGGACAGAGCCTCTGGAAACACCATATATTTT. Translation gives CASSARLDRASGNTIYF.

The chain uses TRBV19 and TRBJ2-5, with 10 bases matching TRBD2. CDR3 length: 17 residues. The J segment lost 5 bases and the V segment lost 3 bases, leaving 12 bases of the junction unmatched. Germline CDR1 and CDR2: LNHDA and SQIVND (reference sequence). CDR3 sequence: CASSIALAGDGQETQYF. CDR3 in DNA: TGTGCCAGTAGTATCGCGCTAGCGGGGGACGGACAGGAGACCCAGTACTTC.